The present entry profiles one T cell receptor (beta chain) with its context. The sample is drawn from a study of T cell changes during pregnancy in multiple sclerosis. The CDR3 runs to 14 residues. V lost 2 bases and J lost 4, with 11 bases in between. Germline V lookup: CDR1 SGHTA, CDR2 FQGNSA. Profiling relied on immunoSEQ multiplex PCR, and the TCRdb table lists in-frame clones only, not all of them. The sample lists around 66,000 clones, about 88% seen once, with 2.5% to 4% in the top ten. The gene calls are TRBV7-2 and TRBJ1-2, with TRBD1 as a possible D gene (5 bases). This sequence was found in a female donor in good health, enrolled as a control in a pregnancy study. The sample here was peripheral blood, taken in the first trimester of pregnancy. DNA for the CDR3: TGTGCCAGCAGCTTACGGGGGGTGACCTATGGCTACACCTTC. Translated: CASSLRGVTYGYTF.